Sequencing of this T cell receptor (beta chain) was carried out in a study of somatic mutations in cytotoxic T cells in rheumatoid arthritis. Study findings and constraints: Levels of CD8+ T-cell clonality in rheumatoid arthritis patients were statistically indistinguishable from those seen in age-matched healthy controls, with no significant difference. TRBV07 showed slight underrepresentation in rheumatoid arthritis patients, unadjusted for multiple comparisons. What antigens the expanded CD8+ clones targeted remained unknown.

Using immunoSEQ multiplex PCR, the repertoire was profiled, and TCRdb retains in-frame clones only, with some absent. The sample holds around 20,000 clones, approximately 71% seen once. This clone has only a few counts. Antigen specificity is unknown. Per the germline V gene, CDR1 is SGHVS and CDR2 is FNYEAQ. The ends were cut back, 1 base at V and 3 bases at J, with 9 bases in the middle. The CDR3 loop spans 15 amino acids. The chain couples TRBV7-6 to TRBJ1-4; D uncertain. The sequencing input was CD8+ T cells sorted from blood. The clonotype originates from an adult with rheumatoid arthritis. CDR3 amino acids: CASSLEGGANEKLFF. CDR3 bases: TGTGCCAGCAGCTTAGAAGGTGGTGCTAATGAAAAACTGTTTTTT.